One sample yielded the 28 T cell receptor beta chains listed below, sequenced in a study of T cell clonality in common variable immunodeficiency. Whole-study results and caveats: In common variable immunodeficiency, TCR beta chains reportedly carried fewer deletions and N-nucleotide insertions.

TCRdb keeps only in-frame clones here, not all; method: immunoSEQ multiplex PCR. The sample includes 28,000 or so clones, none of them occurring once. Their antigens remain unidentified. Material for sequencing was peripheral blood mononuclear cells. The origin of the receptors is a human donor with common variable immunodeficiency.

This clone was picked up many times. The DNA ends 3 residues before the CDR3 does, and the rest of the CDR3 is filled in from the germline J gene. The chain joins TRBV2 to TRBJ2-1; D remains unclear. Germline V gives CDR1 SNHLY, CDR2 FYNNEI. This CDR3 spans 13 amino acids. Trimming cost V 7 bases and J 4 bases, with 11 bases left between them. CDR3 DNA, as far as it was read: TGTGCCAGCACCCAAGACTCGTACAATGAG. Translated, it gives CASTQDSYNE. The complete CDR3 sequence is CASTQDSYNEQFF.

Regarding this clone: The read stops 3 residues short of the end of the CDR3; the missing end is completed from the germline J gene. V usage is TRBV19 and J usage is TRBJ2-7, with TRBD1 as a possible D gene (6 bases). The V and J ends lost 6 bases and 2 bases respectively, with 14 bases between them. The V gene's germline CDR1 is LNHDA and CDR2 SQIVND (reference sequence). The CDR3 runs 14 residues. The sequenced part of the CDR3 DNA is TGTGCCAGTAGGCAGACAGGATCCGCCTACGAG. It translates to CASRQTGSAYE. The complete CDR3 sequence is CASRQTGSAYEQYF.

This clone has at least ten counts. CDR3: CASSLRTGFDNEQFF. CDR3 DNA, as far as it was read: TGCGCCAGCAGCTTGAGGACAGGGTTTGACAATGAG. This sequence joins TRBV5-1 and TRBJ2-1; 8 bases are a match to TRBD1. The read terminates 3 residues before the CDR3 end, so the remaining end is supplied by the germline J gene. Germline V gene lookup returns CDR1 SGHRS and CDR2 YFSETQ. This CDR3 region has 15 residues. V gave up 1 base and J gave up 5 bases; unmatched junction bases: 5.

On this clone: The sequence runs out 3 residues before the end of the CDR3; the remainder is reconstructed from the germline J gene. The chain links TRBV19 to TRBJ2-3; 10 bases match TRBD2. From germline, CDR1 is LNHDA and CDR2 SQIVND (reference sequence). J gave up 0 bases and V 3 bases, and 3 bases lay outside the gene matches. CDR3 length: 16 residues. Here the CDR3 reads CASSIMGLASTDTQYF. The part of the CDR3 DNA that was read is TGTGCCAGTAGTATCATGGGACTAGCGAGCACAGATACG.

For this clone: The DNA ends 3 residues before the CDR3 does, and the rest of the CDR3 is filled in from the germline J gene. This chain joins TRBV5-1 and TRBJ2-1; 9 positions agree with TRBD2. This CDR3 has 14 residues. The ends lost 6 bases at V and 7 bases at J; junction bases unmatched: 8. Germline lookup yields CDR1 SGHRS and CDR2 YFSETQ. The sequenced CDR3 bases are TGCGCCAGCAAGCTGGCTAGCGGGGATAATGAG. The encoded protein is CASKLASGDNE. The full CDR3 protein reads CASKLASGDNEQFF. The whole variable domain, filled in from reference TRBV5-1 and TRBJ2-1, reads KAGVTQTPRYLIKTRGQQVTLSCSPISGHRSVSWYQQTPGQGLQFLFEYFSETQRNKGNFPGRFSGRQFSNSRSEMNVSTLELGDSALYLCASKLASGDNEQFFGPGTRLTVL.

This clone was found many times. The read is 3 residues too short to cover the CDR3 end, so that end is filled in from the germline J gene. The chain has TRBV18 and TRBJ2-7; the match to TRBD1 covers 9 bases. The V gene's germline CDR1 is KGHSH and CDR2 LQKENI. The CDR3 covers 16 residues. V lost 3 bases to trimming and J lost 1 base; unmatched junction nucleotides: 7. Partial CDR3 DNA: TGTGCCAGCTCACCCTGGGCGACAGGGGGTTCCTACGAG. This sequence encodes CASSPWATGGSYE. The full CDR3 protein is CASSPWATGGSYEQYF.

There are a few counts of this clone. The read gets to within 3 residues of the CDR3 end, and the germline J gene fills in the rest. This chain connects TRBV19 to TRBJ2-7; 12 nucleotides line up with TRBD1. V shed 7 bases and J 6 bases; nucleotides not matched to a gene: 10. The CDR3 runs to 15 residues. CDR1 and CDR2 (germline): LNHDA, SQIVND (reference sequence). The sequenced part of the CDR3 DNA is TGTGCCAGTACTCCGGGACAGGGGGCGCGTGGCGAG. This encodes CASTPGQGARGE. The CDR3 in its entirety is CASTPGQGARGEQYF.

This clone was seen many times. The read is 3 residues too short to cover the CDR3 end, so that end is filled in from the germline J gene. This sequence joins TRBV18 and TRBJ2-7, with D possibly being TRBD1 (6 bases). Trimming cost V 3 bases and J 0 bases, with 12 bases left between them. CDR1 and CDR2 (germline): KGHSH, LQKENI. The CDR3 is 15 residues long. The CDR3 sequence: CASSPTGILSYEQYF. CDR3 DNA, as far as it was read: TGTGCCAGCTCACCCACAGGGATCCTCTCCTACGAG.

Worth noting for this clone: The read gets to within 3 residues of the CDR3 end, and the germline J gene fills in the rest. Other DNA sequences in this sample translate to the same CDR3. V is TRBV7-3 and J is TRBJ2-1; 10 bases map to TRBD2. Per germline, CDR1 SGHTA and CDR2 FQGTGA. The CDR3 sequence is 17 residues long. V was clipped by 4 bases and J by 8 bases; unmatched bases: 14. CDR3 amino acids: CASSSETLAGASDEQFF. The sequenced part of the CDR3 DNA is TGTGCCAGCAGCTCCGAGACCCTAGCGGGGGCGTCGGATGAG.

This clone was detected many times. The CDR3 is cut off 3 residues early in the read; its end comes from the germline J gene. The chain recombines TRBV7-2 with TRBJ2-7; D uncertain. Germline CDR1 reads SGHTA; CDR2 reads FQGNSA. V was cut by 2 bases and J by 1 base, with 12 bases left in between. This CDR3 has 15 amino acids. The CDR3 loop reads CASSLIYTKSYEQYF. Partial CDR3 DNA: TGTGCCAGCAGCTTAATATACACAAAATCCTACGAG.

This clone has a count of ten or more. The CDR3 end is not reached by the read, which stops 3 residues before it; the germline J gene fills it in. The chain carries TRBV7-2 and TRBJ1-4; 7 bases map to TRBD1. The length of the CDR3 is 14 residues. The germline gives CDR1 SGHTA, CDR2 FQGNSA. V dropped 5 bases and J dropped 3; count of bases not matched to a gene: 3. CDR3 DNA, as far as it was read: TGTGCCAGCAGCGCAGGGGGGCCTAATGAAAAA. Its translation: CASSAGGPNEK. The whole CDR3 sequence reads CASSAGGPNEKLFF.

About this clone: The read ends 3 residues before the CDR3 terminus; that terminus is restored from the germline J gene. This chain connects TRBV18 to TRBJ1-6, with D possibly matching TRBD1 (6 bases). CDR1 and CDR2 (germline): KGHSH, LQKENI. Trimming cost V 2 bases and J 7 bases, with 18 bases left between them. The CDR3 has 17 residues. Partial CDR3 DNA: TGTGCCAGCTCACCAAAAAACAGGGATCATGGGAATTCACCC. As protein: CASSPKNRDHGNSP. The full CDR3 is CASSPKNRDHGNSPLHF. The whole variable domain, remainder taken from reference TRBV18 and TRBJ1-6, is NAGVMQNPRHLVRRRGQEARLRCSPMKGHSHVYWYRQLPEEGLKFMVYLQKENIIDESGMPKERFSAEFPKEGPSILRIQQVVRGDSAAYFCASSPKNRDHGNSPLHFGNGTRLTVT.

This clone was seen many times. The CDR3 extends 3 residues past the end of the read, so its final part is completed from the germline J gene. The J gene is TRBJ2-7, the V gene TRBV5-1; TRBD2 might be the D (6 bases). V dropped 0 bases and J dropped 1 base, with 14 bases sitting between them. Germline V CDR1 and CDR2: SGHRS, YFSETQ. The length of the CDR3 is 16 residues. CDR3 region: CASSLALSGGSYEQYF. The covered CDR3 bases are TGCGCCAGCAGCTTGGCGTTGTCCGGGGGTTCCTACGAG.

Ten or more counts support this clone. With the read ending 3 residues before the CDR3 end, the germline J gene is used to fill in that end. The V and J genes are TRBV28 and TRBJ1-5, with TRBD1 as a possible D gene (5 bases). The V gene lost 4 bases and the J gene lost 6 bases, with 16 bases spanning the gap. The CDR3 loop spans 15 amino acids. Germline CDR1 and CDR2: MDHEN and SYDVKM. CDR3 bases read: TGTGCCAGCAGTTCCCGGGAGGGGCTAATTCAGCCC. Encoded protein: CASSSREGLIQP. The entire CDR3 is CASSSREGLIQPQHF.

This clone was seen at least ten times. Read sequence stops 3 residues before the CDR3 end, and the germline J gene provides the missing end. The chain is built from TRBV5-1 and TRBJ2-7, with 7 bases matching TRBD2. From germline, CDR1 is SGHRS and CDR2 YFSETQ. The CDR3 runs to 16 residues. Trimming cost V 1 base and J 0 bases; bases outside gene matches: 7. CDR3 bases read: TGCGCCAGCAGCTTGACCGGGACTAAGAGCTCCTACGAG. This sequence encodes CASSLTGTKSSYE. The CDR3 in full is CASSLTGTKSSYEQYF.

This clone was detected many times. The read falls 3 residues short of the CDR3 end, and the missing part is taken from the germline J gene. J is TRBJ1-5 and V is TRBV19, with TRBD1 identical over 7 bases. This CDR3 comprises 16 residues. CDR1 is LNHDA and CDR2 is SQIVND in the germline V gene (reference sequence). Trimming removed 5 bases from V and 2 bases from J; junction bases left unmatched: 9. The CDR3 spells CASSPLRQGGNQPQHF. CDR3 DNA, as far as it was read: TGTGCCAGTAGTCCCCTCCGACAGGGCGGCAATCAGCCC. Variable domain in full (rest from reference TRBV19 and TRBJ1-5): DGGITQSPKYLFRKEGQNVTLSCEQNLNHDAMYWYRQDPGQGLRLIYYSQIVNDFQKGDIAEGYSVSREKKESFPLTVTSAQKNPTAFYLCASSPLRQGGNQPQHFGDGTRLSIL.

This clone has at least ten counts. The sequence runs out 3 residues before the end of the CDR3; the remainder is reconstructed from the germline J gene. The rearrangement links TRBV7-2 to TRBJ1-5; possibly TRBD1 for D (5 bases). Looked up from germline, CDR1 is SGHTA and CDR2 is FQGNSA. V shed 4 bases and J shed 5 bases, with 15 bases lying between them. This CDR3 is 15 amino acids long. The CDR3 DNA, read in part, is TGTGCCAGCAGCTCCCAGGGTTGGGGCTATCAGCCC. The encoded protein is CASSSQGWGYQP. The entire CDR3 protein is CASSSQGWGYQPQHF. Together with reference TRBV7-2 and TRBJ1-5, the CDR3 gives the full variable domain: GAGVSQSPSNKVTEKGKDVELRCDPISGHTALYWYRQSLGQGLEFLIYFQGNSAPDKSGLPSDRFSAERTGGSVSTLTIQRTQQEDSAVYLCASSSQGWGYQPQHFGDGTRLSIL.

There are many counts of this clone. The sequenced fragment ends 3 residues before the CDR3 boundary, so the rest is inferred from the germline J gene. The chain carries TRBV6-1 and TRBJ1-5; 7 positions match TRBD1. Trimming removed 4 bases from V and 2 bases from J; junction bases left unmatched: 2. The germline gives CDR1 MNHNS, CDR2 SASEGT. CDR3 length: 14 amino acids. The CDR3: CASSAGQGNQPQHF. The CDR3 bases that were read are TGTGCCAGCAGTGCAGGACAGGGCAATCAGCCC.

This clone occurred many times. The read ends 3 residues before the CDR3 terminus; that terminus is restored from the germline J gene. The V call is TRBV7-8, the J call TRBJ2-1; a possible D gene is TRBD2 (5 bases). Trimming removed 5 bases from V and 8 bases from J, with 10 bases in between. This CDR3 has 12 amino acids. CDR1 SGHVS and CDR2 FQNEAQ come from the germline V gene. The CDR3 region is CASSPSWDEQFF. The CDR3 bases that were read are TGTGCCAGCAGCCCTAGCTGGGATGAG.

This clone has a handful of counts. The read comes to an end 3 residues before the CDR3 does, leaving the germline J gene to fill in the end. The gene calls are TRBV6-1 and TRBJ2-2; 9 nucleotides align to TRBD1. The CDR3 runs to 16 residues. V was pared by 1 base and J by 4 bases, with 4 bases of the junction left unmatched. In germline, CDR1 is MNHNS, CDR2 SASEGT. The CDR3 DNA, read in part, is TGTGCCAGCAGTGAAGGGACAGGGGCCTCCACCGGGGAG. Protein: CASSEGTGASTGE. The full CDR3 is CASSEGTGASTGELFF.

This clone appeared many times. The read falls 3 residues short of the CDR3 end, and the missing part is taken from the germline J gene. The chain joins TRBV20-1 to TRBJ2-1, with D maybe TRBD1 (6 bases). Germline V gene lookup returns CDR1 DFQATT and CDR2 SNEGSKA (reference sequence). CDR3 length: 15 residues. V dropped 0 bases and J dropped 1 base, with 10 bases sitting between them. The CDR3 here is CSARDQGISYNEQFF. The sequenced CDR3 bases are TGCAGTGCTAGAGATCAGGGGATATCCTACAATGAG.

With regard to this clone: Read coverage stops 3 residues before the CDR3 terminus; the germline J gene supplies the remainder. This chain links TRBV7-2 with TRBJ2-7; a weak D match, TRBD2 (6 bases). The germline V gene has CDR1 SGHTA and CDR2 FQGNSA. This CDR3 region has 16 residues. V lost 0 bases, J lost 1 base, and 13 bases lay in between. The CDR3 sequence: CASSLAGALASYEQYF. The part of the CDR3 DNA that was read is TGTGCCAGCAGCTTAGCGGGAGCCCTAGCGTCCTACGAG.

This clone was observed at least ten times. The read ends 3 residues early relative to the CDR3; the germline J gene fills the gap. The genes are TRBV5-1 and TRBJ2-7; weak D call: TRBD1 (6 bases). Germline CDR1 is SGHRS and CDR2 is YFSETQ. Trimming stripped 0 bases from V and 6 bases from J, with 19 bases between. The CDR3 has 16 amino acids. This CDR3 reads CASSLARQVGALEQYF. Incomplete CDR3 DNA: TGCGCCAGCAGCTTGGCCCGACAGGTAGGGGCCCTCGAG.

This clone was seen many times. The CDR3 end falls 3 residues outside the read, so it is completed with the germline J gene. This rearrangement joins TRBV19 to TRBJ2-5; 10 positions match TRBD1. The CDR3 runs 16 residues. The V gene's germline CDR1 is LNHDA and CDR2 SQIVND (reference sequence). The V segment lost 7 bases and the J segment 5 bases; nucleotides outside the gene matches: 13. Incomplete CDR3 DNA: TGTGCCAGTATGGCGCGTGGGACAGGGGTGTCCGAGACC. Translating it yields CASMARGTGVSET. The entire CDR3 sequence reads CASMARGTGVSETQYF. Using reference TRBV19 and TRBJ2-5 for the parts outside the CDR3, the full variable domain is DGGITQSPKYLFRKEGQNVTLSCEQNLNHDAMYWYRQDPGQGLRLIYYSQIVNDFQKGDIAEGYSVSREKKESFPLTVTSAQKNPTAFYLCASMARGTGVSETQYFGPGTRLLVL.

This clone was seen repeatedly, ten times or more. The read comes to an end 3 residues before the CDR3 does, leaving the germline J gene to fill in the end. The gene calls are TRBV6-2 or TRBV6-3 and TRBJ1-2; 7 bases agree with TRBD1. CDR1 is MNHEY, CDR2 SVGEGT, per germline. The CDR3 covers 16 residues. Losses at the gene ends were 2 bases for V and 4 bases for J; bases not matched to a gene: 10. The sequenced CDR3 bases are TGTGCCAGCAGTTACCGGCGGGCAGGGGGAGTCTATGGC. It yields the protein CASSYRRAGGVYG. The full CDR3 is CASSYRRAGGVYGYTF.

This clone came up many times. The read stops 3 residues short of the end of the CDR3; the missing end is completed from the germline J gene. This chain links TRBV20-1 with TRBJ2-3; D is uncertain. Between the trimmed V and J ends, which lost 6 bases and 3 bases, there was a span of 10 bases. This CDR3 contains 12 residues. The germline gives CDR1 DFQATT, CDR2 SNEGSKA (reference sequence). CDR3 amino acids: CSAAPRTDTQYF. Incomplete CDR3 DNA: TGCAGTGCCGCGCCCCGAACAGATACG.

This clone was observed many times. The read terminates 3 residues before the CDR3 end, so the remaining end is supplied by the germline J gene. The genes are TRBV20-1 and TRBJ2-3, with 8 bases fitting TRBD1. Germline assignment: CDR1 DFQATT and CDR2 SNEGSKA (reference sequence). With V trimmed by 2 bases and J by 3 bases, 13 bases remained unmatched. The CDR3 totals 17 residues. Partial CDR3 DNA: TGCAGTGCTAGACATTCGACAGGGGCCACAGGGACAGATACG. Its translation: CSARHSTGATGTDT. The CDR3, in full, reads CSARHSTGATGTDTQYF.

This clone has a count of ten or more. The read terminates 3 residues before the CDR3 end, so the remaining end is supplied by the germline J gene. This chain connects TRBV19 to TRBJ2-2, with 9 bases matching TRBD1. Germline assignment: CDR1 LNHDA and CDR2 SQIVND (reference sequence). The J segment lost 8 bases and the V segment lost 7 bases, leaving 20 bases of the junction unmatched. The CDR3 length is 18 residues. The sequenced CDR3 bases are TGTGCCAGTACTACTCTGGGGACAGGGACGCCCCGCTCAGGGGAG. Amino acids: CASTTLGTGTPRSGE. In full, the CDR3 is CASTTLGTGTPRSGELFF.